The rows below give T cell receptor beta chains drawn from one sample of a study of shared clonotypes between healthy human individuals. Clones were read by immunoSEQ multiplex PCR, and TCRdb kept only the in-frame ones, dropping some. The sample has roughly 2,000,000 clones; roughly 95% are singletons. The sequenced sample consisted of naive CD8+ T cells sorted from blood. The receptors were gathered from a young man in good health. CDR3s include the opening cysteine and the closing phenylalanine or tryptophan. Each record gives: D gene, J gene, V gene, clone size, CDR3 DNA, CDR3 protein. The D gene is left open where the match is weak. The listing skips clone size in some rows; elsewhere it reads once, few, many or a size class.

>-|TRBJ1-3|TRBV14|-
TGTGCCAGCAGCCAAGATCTCGGGAGCTCTGGAAACACCATATATTTT
CASSQDLGSSGNTIYF
>TRBD1|TRBJ2-3|TRBV13|-
TGTGCCAGCAGCGGACGGACAGGGGGGACAGATACGCAGTATTTT
CASSGRTGGTDTQYF
>TRBD2|TRBJ2-2|TRBV27|-
TGTGCCAGCAGTTTAATAGCGGGAGGGACGACCGGGGAGCTGTTTTTT
CASSLIAGGTTGELFF
>-|TRBJ1-1|TRBV4-3|-
TGCGCCAGCAGCCCCCTCGGATTGGGCGGCACTGAAGCTTTCTTT
CASSPLGLGGTEAFF
>-|TRBJ2-7|TRBV28|-
TGTGCCAGCAGTCCTGACATCTACGAGCAGTACTTC
CASSPDIYEQYF
>-|TRBJ2-4|TRBV4-2|-
TGTGCCAGCAGCCAAGACGAAAACATTCAGTACTTC
CASSQDENIQYF
>-|TRBJ1-5|TRBV28|once
TGTGCCAGCAGTTTAGAGGTCGGGGTCGGGAATCAGCCCCAGCATTTT
CASSLEVGVGNQPQHF
>-|TRBJ2-7|TRBV4-2|once
TGTGCCAGCAGCCAAGTCCAGGTCTCGACCTACGAGCAGTACTTC
CASSQVQVSTYEQYF
>-|TRBJ1-2|TRBV27|-
TGTGCCAGCAGTTTCGGGCAGGGAGTGGGTGGCTACACCTTC
CASSFGQGVGGYTF
>-|TRBJ1-4|TRBV10-3|-
TGTGCCATCAGTGAGGGGGAGGGTGACAAACTGTTTTTT
CAISEGEGDKLFF
>-|TRBJ1-1|TRBV2|-
TGTGCCAGCAGCGCGGGGAACACTGAAGCTTTCTTT
CASSAGNTEAFF
>TRBD1|TRBJ1-3|TRBV19|once
TGTGCCAGTAACAAACTCGACAGGGTCCCTGGAAACACCATATATTTT
CASNKLDRVPGNTIYF
>-|TRBJ2-5|TRBV20-1|once
TGCAGTGCTAGAGTGGTAGAGACCCAGTACTTC
CSARVVETQYF
>TRBD1|TRBJ2-1|TRBV11-2|-
TGTGCCAGCAGCTTGCCGGGACAGGGCAATGATGAGCAGTTCTTC
CASSLPGQGNDEQFF
>-|TRBJ2-3|TRBV5-4|-
TGTGCCAGCAGCTTGGCTGGAGACACAGATACGCAGTATTTT
CASSLAGDTDTQYF
>TRBD2|TRBJ2-3|TRBV29-1|-
TGCAGCGTCATTCTAGCGGGAGGCGTCGCTAGCACAGATACGCAGTATTTT
CSVILAGGVASTDTQYF
>-|TRBJ1-1|TRBV5-6|-
TGTGCCAGCAGCTTGGGGACAATCTTTGGGACTGAAGCTTTCTTT
CASSLGTIFGTEAFF
>-|TRBJ2-7|TRBV21-1|-
TGTGCCAGCACCAAAAGAGCGAACGAGCAGTACTTC
CASTKRANEQYF
>-|TRBJ1-2|TRBV7-9|few
TGTGCCAGCAGAATAGACACCTATGGCTACACCTTC
CASRIDTYGYTF
>-|TRBJ1-1|TRBV19|-
TGTGCCAGTAGTATAGCGGGGACCGCGAACACTGAAGCTTTCTTT
CASSIAGTANTEAFF
>-|TRBJ2-5|TRBV7-3|-
TGTGCCAGCAGCCCCACCTCGAAAGTAAGTCAAGAGACCCAGTACTTC
CASSPTSKVSQETQYF
>-|TRBJ1-5|TRBV28|-
TGTGCCAGCAGTTTTCGAAGATATGGCAATCAGCCCCAGCATTTT
CASSFRRYGNQPQHF
>-|TRBJ2-7|TRBV27|-
TGTGCCAGCAGTTTGGTCGCGGACACCTACTACGAGCAGTACTTC
CASSLVADTYYEQYF
>-|TRBJ1-1|TRBV21-1|-
TGTGCCAGCCACGGTGGAGGGAACACTGAAGCTTTCTTT
CASHGGGNTEAFF
>-|TRBJ2-7|TRBV5-6|-
TGTGCCAGCAGCCCAAACTTGACTAGATCATACGAGCAGTACTTC
CASSPNLTRSYEQYF
>-|TRBJ2-7|TRBV29-1|-
TGCAGCGTTAGGATCCCATCTTCCCCTAGCTACGAGCAGTACTTC
CSVRIPSSPSYEQYF
>-|TRBJ2-1|TRBV9|once
TGTGCCAGCAGCTCAGACGGGGCATACAATGAGCAGTTCTTC
CASSSDGAYNEQFF
>TRBD1|TRBJ2-7|TRBV6-4|-
TGTGCCAGCAGCGGACAGGATACCTACGAGCAGTACTTC
CASSGQDTYEQYF
>-|TRBJ1-2|TRBV5-6|-
TGTGCCAGCAGTCTTGACAGAGACTATGGCTACACCTTC
CASSLDRDYGYTF
>-|TRBJ2-5|TRBV13|-
TGTGCCAGCAGTTACCAGGGAAAAGAGACCCAGTACTTC
CASSYQGKETQYF
>-|TRBJ1-1|TRBV7-2|-
TGTGCCAGCAGCCCAAGGGACACCCGGAGGGAAGCTTTCTTT
CASSPRDTRREAFF
>-|TRBJ2-5|TRBV7-9|-
TGTGCCAGCAGCTTAAGTTTACGAGTGGAAGAGACCCAGTACTTC
CASSLSLRVEETQYF
>-|TRBJ2-7|TRBV5-6|-
TGTGCCAGCAGCCAACAGGGAGTCGAGCAGTACTTC
CASSQQGVEQYF
>TRBD1|TRBJ2-7|TRBV7-2|-
TGTGCCAGCAGCCAAACGACAGGGATTTACTACGAGCAGTACTTC
CASSQTTGIYYEQYF
>TRBD2|TRBJ2-7|TRBV7-8|-
TGTGCCAGCAGCATTAGCGGGGACTTTTACGAGCAGTACTTC
CASSISGDFYEQYF
>TRBD1|TRBJ2-7|TRBV5-4|-
TGTGCCAGCAGCATGGGACAGAGCTACGAGCAGTACTTC
CASSMGQSYEQYF
>TRBD1|TRBJ1-1|TRBV5-6|once
TGTGCCAGCAGCGGCGGGACAGACGGCGAAGCTTTCTTT
CASSGGTDGEAFF
>-|TRBJ1-6|TRBV19|few
TGTGCCAGTAGTATCCTCGAGGACTTAGGTTCACCCCTCCACTTT
CASSILEDLGSPLHF
>TRBD2|TRBJ2-1|TRBV6-1|-
TGTGCCAGCAGTGAAGCGCGACTAGCGGGGCTCTACAATGAGCAGTTCTTC
CASSEARLAGLYNEQFF
>-|TRBJ2-1|TRBV9|-
TGTGCCAGCAGCATTGGACAGAGCTCCTACAATGAGCAGTTCTTC
CASSIGQSSYNEQFF
>TRBD1|TRBJ2-7|TRBV28|-
TGTGCCAGCAGTTCAACAGGGGGCAATTACGAGCAGTACTTC
CASSSTGGNYEQYF
>-|TRBJ2-3|TRBV27|-
TGTGCCAGCAGTAAGCAGACTCTTCCAGATACGCAGTATTTT
CASSKQTLPDTQYF
>-|TRBJ1-2|TRBV9|-
TGTGCCAGCAGCGCCCCCGGGACGGGCGACTATGGCTACACCTTC
CASSAPGTGDYGYTF
>-|TRBJ1-2|TRBV5-6|once
TGTGCCAGCAGCTTGGGAGGGGGGCTGAGCTATGGCTACACCTTC
CASSLGGGLSYGYTF
>TRBD1|TRBJ1-2|TRBV5-4|-
TGTGCCAGCAGCCCCACAGGGGCTGGGGGCTACACCTTC
CASSPTGAGGYTF
>-|TRBJ2-2|TRBV4-1|-
TGCGCCAGCAGCCAAAGGGCCACCGGGGAGCTGTTTTTT
CASSQRATGELFF
>-|TRBJ2-2|TRBV29-1|-
TGCAGCGTTGTGGATCAGGGATCCACCGGGGAGCTGTTTTTT
CSVVDQGSTGELFF
>-|TRBJ2-1|TRBV6-6|-
TGTGCCAGCAGTTACTCCCCGGACTGGTACAATGAGCAGTTCTTC
CASSYSPDWYNEQFF